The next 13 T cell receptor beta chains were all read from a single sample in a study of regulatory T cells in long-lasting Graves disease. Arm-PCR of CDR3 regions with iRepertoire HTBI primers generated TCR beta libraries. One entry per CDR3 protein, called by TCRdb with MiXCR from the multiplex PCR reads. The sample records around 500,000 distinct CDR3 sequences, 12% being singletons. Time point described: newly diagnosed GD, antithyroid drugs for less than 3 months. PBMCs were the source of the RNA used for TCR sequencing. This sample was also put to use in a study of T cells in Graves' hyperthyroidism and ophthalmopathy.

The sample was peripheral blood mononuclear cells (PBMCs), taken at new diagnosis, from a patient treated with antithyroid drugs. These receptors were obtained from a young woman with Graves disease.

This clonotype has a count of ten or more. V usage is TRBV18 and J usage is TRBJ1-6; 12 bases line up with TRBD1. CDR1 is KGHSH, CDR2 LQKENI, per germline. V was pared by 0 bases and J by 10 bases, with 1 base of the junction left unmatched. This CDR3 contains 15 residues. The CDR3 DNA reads TGTGCCAGCTCACCACCGGGACAGGGGGCCTCACCCCTCCACTTT. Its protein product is CASSPPGQGASPLHF.

The CDR3 loop is CASGLGTGPPEPQHF. CDR3 in DNA: TGTGCTAGTGGTTTAGGGACAGGGCCTCCAGAGCCCCAGCATTTT. The chain links TRBV12-5 to TRBJ1-5; the match to TRBD1 covers 9 bases. J gave up 8 bases and V 3 bases, and 8 bases lay outside the gene matches. The germline V gene encodes CDR1 LGHNT and CDR2 FRNRAP. The CDR3 sequence is 15 residues long.

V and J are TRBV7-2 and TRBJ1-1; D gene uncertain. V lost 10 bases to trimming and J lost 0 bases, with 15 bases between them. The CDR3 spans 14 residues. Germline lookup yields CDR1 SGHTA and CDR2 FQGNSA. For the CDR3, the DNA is TGTGCCACCACCCCCCCCTCGGTGAACACTGAAGCTTTCTTT. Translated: CATTPPSVNTEAFF.

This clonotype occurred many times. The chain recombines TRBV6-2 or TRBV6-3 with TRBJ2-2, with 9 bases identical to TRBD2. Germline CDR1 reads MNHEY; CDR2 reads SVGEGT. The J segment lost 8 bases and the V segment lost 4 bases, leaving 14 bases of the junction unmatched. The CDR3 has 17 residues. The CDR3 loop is CASSSDSLAGTEGELFF. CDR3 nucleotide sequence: TGTGCCAGCAGTTCCGACAGTCTAGCGGGAACAGAGGGGGAGCTGTTTTTT.

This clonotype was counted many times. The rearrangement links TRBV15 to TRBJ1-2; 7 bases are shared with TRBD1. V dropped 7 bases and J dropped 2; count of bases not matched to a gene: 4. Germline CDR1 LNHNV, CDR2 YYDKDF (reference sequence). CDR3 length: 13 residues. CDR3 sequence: CATTMDRNYGYTF. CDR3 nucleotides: TGTGCCACCACCATGGACAGGAACTATGGCTACACCTTC.

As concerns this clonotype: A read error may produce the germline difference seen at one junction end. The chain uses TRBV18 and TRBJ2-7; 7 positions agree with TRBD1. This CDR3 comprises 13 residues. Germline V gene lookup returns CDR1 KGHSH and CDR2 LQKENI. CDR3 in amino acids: CASSPRDSYEKHF. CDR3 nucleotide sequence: TGTGCCAGCTCTCCCCGGGACAGCTACGAGAAGCACTTC.

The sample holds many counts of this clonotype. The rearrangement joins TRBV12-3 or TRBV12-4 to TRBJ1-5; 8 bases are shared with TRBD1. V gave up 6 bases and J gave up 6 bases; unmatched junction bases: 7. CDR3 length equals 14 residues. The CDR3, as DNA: TGTGCCAGCAGCTTACAGGGGGTTGGTCAGCCCCAGCATTTT. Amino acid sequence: CASSLQGVGQPQHF.

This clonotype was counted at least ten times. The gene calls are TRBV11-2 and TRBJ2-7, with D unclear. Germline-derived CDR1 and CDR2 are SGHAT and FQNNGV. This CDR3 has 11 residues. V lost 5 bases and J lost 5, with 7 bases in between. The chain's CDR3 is CASSVRHEQYF. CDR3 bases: TGTGCCAGCAGCGTGCGACACGAGCAGTACTTC.

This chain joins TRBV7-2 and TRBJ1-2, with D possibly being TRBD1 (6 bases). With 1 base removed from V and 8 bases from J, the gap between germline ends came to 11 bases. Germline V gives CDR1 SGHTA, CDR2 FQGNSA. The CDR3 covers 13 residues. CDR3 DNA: TGTGCCAGCAGCTTAGTCCAGGGGTACGGCTACACCTTC. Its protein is CASSLVQGYGYTF.

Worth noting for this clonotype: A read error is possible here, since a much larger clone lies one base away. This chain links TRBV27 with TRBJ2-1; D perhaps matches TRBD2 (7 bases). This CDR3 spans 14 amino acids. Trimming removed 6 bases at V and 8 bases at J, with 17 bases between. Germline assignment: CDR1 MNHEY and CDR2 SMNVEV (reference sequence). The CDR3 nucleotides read TGTGCCAGCAGGGGGGGGGCAAGGGACGATGAGCAGTTCTTC. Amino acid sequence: CASRGGARDDEQFF.

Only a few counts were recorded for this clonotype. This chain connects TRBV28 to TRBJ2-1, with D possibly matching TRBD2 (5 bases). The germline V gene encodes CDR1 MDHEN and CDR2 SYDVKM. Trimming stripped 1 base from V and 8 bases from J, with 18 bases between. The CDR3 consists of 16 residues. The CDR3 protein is CASSLSGDWRSDEQFF. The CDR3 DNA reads TGTGCCAGCAGTTTATCCGGGGATTGGCGAAGCGATGAGCAGTTCTTC.

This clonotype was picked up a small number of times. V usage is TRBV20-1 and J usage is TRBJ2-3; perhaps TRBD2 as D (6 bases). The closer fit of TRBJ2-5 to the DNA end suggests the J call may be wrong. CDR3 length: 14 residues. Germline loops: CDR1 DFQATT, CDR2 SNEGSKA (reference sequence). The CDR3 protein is CSARDPDYPRAQYF. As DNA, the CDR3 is TGCAGTGCTAGAGATCCGGACTACCCCCGGGCCCAGTACTTC.

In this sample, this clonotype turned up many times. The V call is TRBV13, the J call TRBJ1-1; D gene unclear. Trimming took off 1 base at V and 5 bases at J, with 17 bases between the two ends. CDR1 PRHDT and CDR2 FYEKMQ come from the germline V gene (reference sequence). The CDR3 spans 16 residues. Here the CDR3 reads CASSLVGFERRTEAFF. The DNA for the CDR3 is TGTGCCAGCAGCTTAGTTGGGTTCGAACGACGAACTGAAGCTTTCTTT.